This T cell receptor beta chain came from a study of shared clonotypes between healthy human individuals (dated by TCRdb to the early 2020s). For the study in its entirety: The cohort comprised a couple of women and a few men aged 18 to 49 years. To estimate repertoire size and how much clonotype sharing occurs between individuals, the study deeply sequenced the blood TCR repertoires of five or six healthy adults. To increase sequencing depth and limit assay-specific biases, different laboratories used diverse techniques to prepare libraries and sequence TCR repertoires. Each donor's leukapheresis produced roughly between roughly 0.85 and 9.5 billion PBMCs. What the study reported, not specific to this receptor: Based on pairwise subsampling, the degree of clonotype sharing among donors was expected to be affected by sequencing depth. The genetic and exposure-history diversity represented was limited by the small number of donors. Sampling was restricted to blood, and TCR repertoires in tissue are likely to differ from TCR repertoires in blood.

Donors were healthy HIV-negative adults with no recently reported acute infections or vaccinations. Every donor was a Caucasian adult residing in Nashville, Tennessee, USA. For unsorted samples, 90 million or so PBMCs were counted and genomic DNA was extracted with the QIAamp DNA Blood Mini kit. Blood was obtained by leukapheresis, after which PBMCs were separated by Ficoll-Histopaque density gradient centrifugation and cryopreserved in liquid nitrogen vapor phase. TCR CDR3 regions were amplified from genomic DNA by multiplex PCR using the deep immunoSEQ assay. Extracted genomic DNA from each cell subset was spread evenly across all wells of several immunoSEQ 96-well plates, with each plate serving as a replicate. Each replicate PCR for unsorted PBMC received roughly 300 ng genomic DNA, equal to tens of thousands of T cell genomes. Ten immunoSEQ deep assay plates were used to sequence the unsorted PBMC genomic DNA. Purified libraries were quantified with a Qubit 3.0 fluorometer, sized on a Bioanalyzer 2100, and re-quantified with the KAPA Library Quantification kit. A separate single-read 150-cycle Illumina NextSeq 550 flow cell was used to sequence each immunoSEQ 96-well plate. The source study handled its data this way. Because the immunoSEQ output held only junctional sequences and lacked quality scores, the filtering could not match the filtering applied to full-length reads. To assign V/J genes and CDR3, sequences were annotated using PyIR, a Python wrapper for IgBLAST v1.9, with IMGT germline references. Reads with weak V/J assignments (E-value above 1e-6), missing CDR3, stop codons, out-of-frame junctions, or ambiguous translated residues were removed. V3J clonotypes were defined as sequences sharing the same inferred V gene, J gene, and CDR3 amino acid sequence. To compute the percentage overlap between repertoires, the number of shared unique clonotypes was divided by the size of the smaller repertoire. RTK rarefaction, the Chao1 estimator, and Recon v2.1 estimates of unobserved clonotypes were used to assess repertoire richness. TCRdb limited this immuneACCESS table to in-frame rearrangements with V and J called. A share of clones is missing; checked studies link under half to unresolved V genes, and the rest is unexplained. V and J calls and clone size follow that table, whereas D and trimming were derived from the DNA. The sample records hundreds of thousands of clones, about 76% of which are singletons. Approximately 13% of the sample is taken by the ten largest.

In the case of this clone: Its recognized antigen is unknown. The record has no base qualities; no much larger clone is one base away.

Deletion took 3 bases off V and 5 bases off J, with a span of 16 bases between the germline ends. Based on the germline V gene (reference sequence), the CDR1 and CDR2 sequences are GTSNPN and SVGIG. From its cysteine to its phenylalanine, the CDR3 spans 14 amino acids. CDR3 DNA is the only sequence kept; it has 42 bases, read in frame from the first base. This receptor was identified in a woman between 40 and 55 years old in good health. Some clones in this sample may be carry-over from other donors' samples. Sequences were obtained from PBMCs. The chain joins TRBV30 to TRBJ2-5; no D gene can be assigned with confidence. The CDR3 sequence is CAWRTDHITETQYF. Here is the DNA: TGTGCCTGGAGGACGGACCATATAACGGAGACCCAGTACTTC.